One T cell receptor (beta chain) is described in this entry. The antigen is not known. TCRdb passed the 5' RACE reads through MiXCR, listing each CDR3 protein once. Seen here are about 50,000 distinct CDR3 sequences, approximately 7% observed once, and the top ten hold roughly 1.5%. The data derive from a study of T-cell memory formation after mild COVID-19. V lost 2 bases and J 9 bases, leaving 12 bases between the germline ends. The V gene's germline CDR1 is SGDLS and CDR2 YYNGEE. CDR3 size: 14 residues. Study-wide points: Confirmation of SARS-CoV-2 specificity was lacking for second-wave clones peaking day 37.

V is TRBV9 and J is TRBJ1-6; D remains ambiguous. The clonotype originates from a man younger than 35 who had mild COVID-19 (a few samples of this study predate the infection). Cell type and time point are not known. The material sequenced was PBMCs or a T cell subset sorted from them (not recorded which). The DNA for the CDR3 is TGTGCCAGCAGCGTCGGACGGATGGGTTCACCCCTCCACTTT. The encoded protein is CASSVGRMGSPLHF.